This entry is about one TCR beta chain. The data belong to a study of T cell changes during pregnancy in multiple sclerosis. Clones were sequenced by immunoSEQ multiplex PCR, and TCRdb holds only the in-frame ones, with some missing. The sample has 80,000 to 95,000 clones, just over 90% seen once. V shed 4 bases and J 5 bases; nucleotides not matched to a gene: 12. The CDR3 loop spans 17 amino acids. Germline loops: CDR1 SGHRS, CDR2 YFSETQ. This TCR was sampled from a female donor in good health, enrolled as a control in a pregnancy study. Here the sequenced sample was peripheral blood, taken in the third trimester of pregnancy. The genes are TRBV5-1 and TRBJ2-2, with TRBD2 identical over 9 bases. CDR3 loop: CASSPIAAGGQTGELFF. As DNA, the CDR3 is TGCGCCAGCAGCCCTATCGCGGCGGGAGGGCAGACCGGGGAGCTGTTTTTT.